Shown below are 18 T cell receptor beta chains from a single sample sequenced in a study of T cells expressing NK-cell markers. TCRdb reprocessed the 5' RACE reads; each CDR3 protein has one entry and no DNA is given. Recorded for this sample: 250,000 to 300,000 distinct CDR3 sequences. The source material was blood T cells: a sorted CD56 or NKG2C T cell subset, CD4+ or CD8+ T cells, or bulk PBMC T cells (not recorded which). Receptors originate from a woman aged 18 to 75 in good health.

V usage is TRBV15 and J usage is TRBJ1-2; TCRdb indicates TRBD1, and absent DNA this call remains unverified. The V gene's germline CDR1 is LNHNV and CDR2 YYDKDF (reference sequence). CDR3 length: 16 amino acids. This CDR3 reads CATSRGRDRDNYGYTF. Using reference TRBV15 and TRBJ1-2 for the parts outside the CDR3, the full variable domain is DAMVIQNPRYQVTQFGKPVTLSCSQTLNHNVMYWYQQKSSQAPKLLFHYYDKDFNNEADTPDNFQSRRPNTSFCFLDIRSPGLGDTAMYLCATSRGRDRDNYGYTFGSGTRLTVV.

This chain links TRBV7-7 with TRBJ2-1. The CDR3 is 13 residues long. In germline, CDR1 is SSHAT, CDR2 FNYEAQ (reference sequence). CDR3 region: CASSLGFAREQFF.

This rearrangement joins TRBV4-3 to TRBJ1-6; TCRdb designates TRBD1, a call that cannot be tested without DNA. The CDR3 totals 14 residues. Germline values: CDR1 LGHNA, CDR2 YSLEER. The CDR3 sequence: CASSQEGAYSPLHF.

The chain joins TRBV10-3 to TRBJ1-3. CDR1 is ENHRY, CDR2 SYGVKD, per germline. The CDR3 sequence is 14 residues long. Here the CDR3 reads CASQNGISGNTIYF.

The chain combines TRBV5-1 with TRBJ2-1; the TCRdb call, TRBD1, lacks DNA for checking. The CDR3 runs to 13 residues. Per the germline V gene, CDR1 is SGHRS and CDR2 is YFSETQ. CDR3 sequence: CASSEGTGRWQFF.

The rearrangement uses TRBV27 and TRBJ2-4. The CDR3 runs 15 residues. Germline V lookup: CDR1 MNHEY, CDR2 SMNVEV (reference sequence). CDR3: CASSFGSAAKNIQYF.

The chain carries TRBV12-3 or TRBV12-4 and TRBJ2-2; TCRdb outputs TRBD2, but without DNA this stays unchecked. The CDR3 runs to 15 residues. CDR3 region: CASSLGLAGTGELFF.

This chain links TRBV20-1 with TRBJ2-2. The CDR3 is 14 amino acids. Germline values: CDR1 DFQATT, CDR2 SNEGSKA (reference sequence). This CDR3 reads CSARNGGATGELFF.

The chain is built from TRBV5-1 and TRBJ1-4; without DNA, the TCRdb call of TRBD1 cannot be checked. This CDR3 spans 14 amino acids. The germline gives CDR1 SGHRS, CDR2 YFSETQ. The chain's CDR3 is CASREGTGTEKLFF.

The J gene is TRBJ2-1, the V gene TRBV5-4. This CDR3 contains 13 residues. Germline CDR1 and CDR2: SGHNT and YYREEE (reference sequence). The CDR3 region is CASSLDQKPKQFF.

This chain uses TRBV18 with TRBJ1-5; the D gene TCRdb calls, TRBD1, cannot be checked with no DNA. This CDR3 is 14 amino acids long. The V gene's germline CDR1 is KGHSH and CDR2 LQKENI. CDR3 protein: CASSMGGPGQPQHF.

J is TRBJ2-5 and V is TRBV5-5; with no DNA, the TCRdb D assignment of TRBD1 cannot be verified. From germline, CDR1 is SGHKS and CDR2 YYEKEE (reference sequence). The CDR3 length is 14 residues. CDR3: CASSTRVYQETQYF.

This chain links TRBV5-1 with TRBJ2-3; TCRdb names TRBD1, which stays unverified in the absence of DNA. The CDR3 loop spans 16 amino acids. Looked up from germline, CDR1 is SGHRS and CDR2 is YFSETQ. The CDR3 sequence is CASSLGPGSFTDTQYF.

The chain has TRBV18 and TRBJ1-1. Germline V gives CDR1 KGHSH, CDR2 LQKENI. The length of the CDR3 is 14 residues. The CDR3 spells CASSRTGRGTEAFF.

The chain couples TRBV20-1 to TRBJ2-3; lacking DNA, the TRBD1 call made by TCRdb goes unchecked. The V gene's germline CDR1 is DFQATT and CDR2 SNEGSKA (reference sequence). The CDR3 contains 13 residues. CDR3 loop: CSASTGAGDTQYF.

The rearrangement uses TRBV29-1 and TRBJ2-5; TCRdb outputs TRBD1, but without DNA this stays unchecked. The CDR3 has 12 amino acids. From germline, CDR1 is SQVTM and CDR2 ANQGSEA. The CDR3 reads CSVARQQETQYF.

The genes are TRBV20-1 and TRBJ2-6. This CDR3 is built from 14 residues. The V gene's germline CDR1 is DFQATT and CDR2 SNEGSKA (reference sequence). CDR3 amino acids: CSAPGISGANVLTF.

The J gene is TRBJ2-3, the V gene TRBV30; checking the TCRdb D call of TRBD1 is not possible without DNA. Germline CDR1 reads GTSNPN; CDR2 reads SVGIG (reference sequence). This CDR3 spans 16 amino acids. The CDR3 is CAWSVPLRERGYTQYF.